The source of this T cell receptor (beta chain) is a study of T cells in Graves' hyperthyroidism and ophthalmopathy. V trimming: 5 bases; J trimming: 5 bases; junction bases outside the gene matches: 8. The CDR3 sequence is 16 residues long. CDR1 and CDR2 (germline): LNHDA, SQIVND (reference sequence). The source material, RNA transcripts, was used to amplify TCR beta CDR3 regions. Carried out on the TCR CDR3, a first-round RT-PCR used the HTBI primer set. TCRdb used MiXCR to reprocess the multiplex PCR reads, holding one entry per CDR3 protein. Altogether about 420,000 distinct CDR3 sequences are present, roughly 15% being singletons, with the ten largest covering more than 4.5%.

V gene TRBV19 combines with J gene TRBJ2-3; 12 bases map to TRBD2. The clonotype originates from a woman aged 18-30 years with Graves' hyperthyroidism. Sequences were obtained from blood. Here the CDR3 reads CASSPTSGRTQDTQYF. In DNA form, the CDR3 reads TGTGCCAGTAGTCCGACTAGCGGGAGAACCCAAGATACGCAGTATTTT.